This TCR beta chain came from a study of shared clonotypes between healthy human individuals. Data came from immunoSEQ multiplex PCR; TCRdb stores just in-frame clones and leaves some out. The profile shows about 490,000 clones, roughly 85% of them singletons. Trimming removed 1 base from V and 7 bases from J, with 17 bases in between. CDR3 length: 15 amino acids. CDR1 is SGHAT, CDR2 FQNNGV, per germline. The clonotype originates from a woman aged 40 to 50 in good health. Some clones in this sample may be carry-over from other donors' samples. Sequences were obtained from PBMCs. J is TRBJ2-7 and V is TRBV11-2; D may be TRBD2 (6 bases). CDR3 bases: TGTGCCAGCAGCTTAGTCGGGGGACTTGCTGGAGAGCAGTACTTC. This gives the protein CASSLVGGLAGEQYF.